This T cell receptor (beta chain) was identified in a study of T cells after yellow fever vaccination (dated 2019 in TCRdb). Some background on the complete study: Libraries from fractions with low cell numbers were prepared with the SMART-Seq v4 Ultra Low Input RNA kit. Bulk TCR alpha and beta repertoires were sequenced longitudinally to track T-cell clones before and after primary and booster YFV17D yellow fever vaccination. Blood samples were taken at several timepoints before and after primary and secondary immunization, and bulk PBMC replicates and cell subsets were isolated. Two healthy male donors, one aged 18 to 30 and one aged 30 to 40 years, made up the cohort. What the work shows at the level of the full study, not this receptor alone: A small fraction of clonotypes appeared in both the CD4 and CD8 compartments, likely as a result of convergent recombination. After the booster, most of the clones that had expanded following primary vaccination were detected again (just under 97% of CD4 and 80% to 90% of CD8), which suggests that memory was broadly maintained. Because only two donors were included in the study, the extent to which the findings can be generalized is limited. Computational filtering was required because FACS-sorted repertoires could contain abundant contaminating clonotypes from the bulk population. The secondary T-cell response was found to be weaker but faster than the primary response, with a peak reached on day 5 rather than on day 15.

From the cysteine through the phenylalanine, the CDR3 covers 17 amino acids. The read is trimmed to its CDR3 DNA, 51 bases read in frame from base 1. CDR1 and CDR2 were assigned from the germline V gene as SGHAT and FQNNGV. Trimming takes 2 bases off V and 4 bases off J; junction bases not matched to a gene: 10. Sequenced using an Illumina NovaSeq 6000. TCR cDNA was synthesized by 5'RACE template switching, through which a universal primer site and unique molecular identifiers were introduced. Priming for cDNA synthesis came from both the TCR alpha and TCR beta constant segments. Library amplification used two PCR steps, and the second PCR step added sample barcodes and sequencing adapters. Sequencing of libraries was done on Illumina HiSeq 2500 (2x100 bp) or NovaSeq (2x150 bp). Regarding the original processing steps: Demultiplexing of reads and collapsing into UMI consensus sequences were performed with MIGEC, and V(D)J alignment was carried out with MiXCR. Using edgeR on replicate PBMC samples, clonotypes were called vaccine-responding if FDR was below 0.01 and the log2 fold change was above 5 up to day 15. CD4 or CD8 identity was assigned to each bulk clonotype according to whether the clonotype was present at higher abundance in the sequenced CD4 repertoire or the sequenced CD8 repertoire. TCRdb took the public reads, trimmed them with fastp at Q25, ran MiXCR for clone calling and kept in-frame beta chains. Every entry covers one CDR3 protein and lists the most common genes and DNA from its rows. The V and J calls and clone size are TCRdb's, not the authors'. The sample table holds fewer than 350,000 distinct CDR3 sequences, of which 3.5% to 5% were seen once. Just under 20% of the sample is held by the ten biggest clonotypes.

The sample's treatment or condition, from its label and the paper: live attenuated yellow fever vaccine strain. Two biological replicates of bulk PBMCs were collected at each blood-draw timepoint. A standard Ficoll-Paque protocol was used to isolate PBMCs from peripheral blood. RNA was extracted with TriZol from bulk PBMCs, CD4 and CD8 fractions, and dextramer-positive and dextramer-negative fractions. This clonotype appeared a few times. Its antigen has not been determined. No base-level quality is on record; no much larger clone is a single base apart. The clonotype originates from a man in his late teens or twenties who received the YFV17D yellow fever vaccine. The sample consisted of PBMCs, taken 15 days after the yellow fever booster vaccination. The V and J genes are TRBV11-2 and TRBJ2-2, and TRBD2 aligns with 7 junction nucleotides. In nucleotides, the sequence is TGTGCCAGCAGCTTACTAAGCGGGGCTAGGCGCACCGGGGAGCTGTTTTTT. This is translated as CASSLLSGARRTGELFF. The variable domain in full, with residues beyond the CDR3 obtained from the reference TRBV11-2 and TRBJ2-2 genes, is EAGVAQSPRYKIIEKRQSVAFWCNPISGHATLYWYQQILGQGPKLLIQFQNNGVVDDSQLPKDRFSAERLKGVDSTLKIQPAKLEDSAVYLCASSLLSGARRTGELFFGEGSRLTVL.